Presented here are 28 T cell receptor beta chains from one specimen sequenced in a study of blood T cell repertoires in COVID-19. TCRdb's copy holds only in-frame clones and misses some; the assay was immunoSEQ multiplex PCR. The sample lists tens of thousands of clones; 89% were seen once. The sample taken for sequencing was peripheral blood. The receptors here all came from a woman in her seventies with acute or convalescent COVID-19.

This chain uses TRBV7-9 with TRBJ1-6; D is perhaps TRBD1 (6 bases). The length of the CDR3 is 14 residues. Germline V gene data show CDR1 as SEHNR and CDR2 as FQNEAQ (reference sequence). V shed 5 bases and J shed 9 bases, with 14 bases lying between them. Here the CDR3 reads CASSATGTGSPLHF. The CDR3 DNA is TGTGCCAGCAGCGCAACAGGGACCGGTTCACCCCTCCACTTT.

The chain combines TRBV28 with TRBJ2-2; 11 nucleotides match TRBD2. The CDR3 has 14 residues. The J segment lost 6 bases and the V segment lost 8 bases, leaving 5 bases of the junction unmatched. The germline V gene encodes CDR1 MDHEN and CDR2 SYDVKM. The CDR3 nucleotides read TGTGCCAGCTCACTAGCGGGGGCCCCCGGGGAGCTGTTTTTT. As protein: CASSLAGAPGELFF.

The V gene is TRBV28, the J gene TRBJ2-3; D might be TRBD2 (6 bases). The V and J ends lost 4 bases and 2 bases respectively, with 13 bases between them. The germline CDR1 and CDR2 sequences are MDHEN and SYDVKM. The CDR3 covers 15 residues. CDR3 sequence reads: CASSYGGLTTDTQYF. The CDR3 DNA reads TGTGCCAGCAGTTACGGGGGACTGACCACAGATACGCAGTATTTT.

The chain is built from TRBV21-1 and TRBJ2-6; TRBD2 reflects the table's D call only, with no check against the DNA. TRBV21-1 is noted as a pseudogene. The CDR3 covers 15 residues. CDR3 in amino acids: CASSKWGGLANVLTF. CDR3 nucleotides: TGTGCCAGCAGCAAATGGGGGGGTTTGGCCAACGTCCTGACTTTC.

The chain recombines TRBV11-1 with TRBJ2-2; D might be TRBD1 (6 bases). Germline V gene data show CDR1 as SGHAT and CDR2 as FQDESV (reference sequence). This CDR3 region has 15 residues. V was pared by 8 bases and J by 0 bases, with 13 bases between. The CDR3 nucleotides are TGTGCCAGCTACTCCGGGACAACGAACACCGGGGAGCTGTTTTTT. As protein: CASYSGTTNTGELFF.

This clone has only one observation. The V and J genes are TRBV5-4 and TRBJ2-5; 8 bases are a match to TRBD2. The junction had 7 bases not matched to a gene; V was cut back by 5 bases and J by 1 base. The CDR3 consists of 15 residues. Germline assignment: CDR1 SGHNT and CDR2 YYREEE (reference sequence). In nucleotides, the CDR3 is TGTGCCAGCAGACGTACTAGCGGCTCCCAAGAGACCCAGTACTTC. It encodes CASRRTSGSQETQYF.

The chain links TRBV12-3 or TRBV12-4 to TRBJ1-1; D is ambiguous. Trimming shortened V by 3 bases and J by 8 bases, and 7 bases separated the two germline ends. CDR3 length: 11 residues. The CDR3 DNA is TGTGCCAGCAGTTTTGTGTCAGAAGCTTTCTTT. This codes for CASSFVSEAFF.

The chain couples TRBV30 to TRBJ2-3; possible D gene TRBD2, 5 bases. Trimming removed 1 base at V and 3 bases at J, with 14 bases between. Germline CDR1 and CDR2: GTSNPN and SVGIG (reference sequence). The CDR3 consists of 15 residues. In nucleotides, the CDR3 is TGTGCCTGGAGTGGATTTGCCGGGAAAACAGATACGCAGTATTTT. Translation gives CAWSGFAGKTDTQYF.

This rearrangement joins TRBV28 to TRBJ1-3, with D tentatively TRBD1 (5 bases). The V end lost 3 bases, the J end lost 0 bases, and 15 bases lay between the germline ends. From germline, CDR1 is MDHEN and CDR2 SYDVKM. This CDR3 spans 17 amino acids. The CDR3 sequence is CASSFYGQGYSGNTIYF. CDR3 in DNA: TGTGCCAGCAGTTTTTATGGTCAGGGCTACTCTGGAAACACCATATATTTT.

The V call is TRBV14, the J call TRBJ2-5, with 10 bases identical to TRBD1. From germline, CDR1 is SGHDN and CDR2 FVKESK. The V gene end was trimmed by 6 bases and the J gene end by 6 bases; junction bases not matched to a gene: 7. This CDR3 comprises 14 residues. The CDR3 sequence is CASRPGQGIQTQYF. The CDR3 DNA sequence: TGTGCCAGCAGGCCGGGACAGGGGATACAGACCCAGTACTTC.

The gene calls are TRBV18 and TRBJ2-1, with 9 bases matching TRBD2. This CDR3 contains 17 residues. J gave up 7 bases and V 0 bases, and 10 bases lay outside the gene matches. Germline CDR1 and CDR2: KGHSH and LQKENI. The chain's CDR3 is CASSPPYGGGAANEQFF. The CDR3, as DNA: TGTGCCAGCTCACCACCGTACGGCGGGGGGGCTGCGAATGAGCAGTTCTTC. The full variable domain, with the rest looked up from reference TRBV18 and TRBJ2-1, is NAGVMQNPRHLVRRRGQEARLRCSPMKGHSHVYWYRQLPEEGLKFMVYLQKENIIDESGMPKERFSAEFPKEGPSILRIQQVVRGDSAAYFCASSPPYGGGAANEQFFGPGTRLTVL.

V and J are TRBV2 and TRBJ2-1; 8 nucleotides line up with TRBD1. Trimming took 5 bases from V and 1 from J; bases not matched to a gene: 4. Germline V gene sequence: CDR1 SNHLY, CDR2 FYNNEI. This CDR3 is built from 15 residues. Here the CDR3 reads CASSSQGGSYNEQFF. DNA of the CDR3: TGTGCCAGCAGTTCACAGGGGGGATCCTACAATGAGCAGTTCTTC.

CDR3 DNA: TGTGCCAGCAGTTCTGACTCTGCTAGGAACATTCAGTACTTC. Protein product: CASSSDSARNIQYF. The chain carries TRBV6-5 and TRBJ2-4, with D uncertain. From germline, CDR1 is MNHEY and CDR2 SVGAGI. CDR3 length: 14 amino acids. V lost 4 bases and J lost 7, with 14 bases in between.

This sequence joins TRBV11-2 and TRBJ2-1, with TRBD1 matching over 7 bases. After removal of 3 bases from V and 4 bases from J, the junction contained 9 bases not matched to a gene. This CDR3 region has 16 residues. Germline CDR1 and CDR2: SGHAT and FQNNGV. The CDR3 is CASSFFRGGAYNEQFF. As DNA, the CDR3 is TGTGCCAGCAGCTTTTTCAGAGGGGGCGCTTACAATGAGCAGTTCTTC.

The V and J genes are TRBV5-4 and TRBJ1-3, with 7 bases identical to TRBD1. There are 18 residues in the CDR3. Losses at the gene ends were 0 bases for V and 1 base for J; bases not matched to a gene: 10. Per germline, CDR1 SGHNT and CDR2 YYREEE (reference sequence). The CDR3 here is CASSLDRGNDPSGNTIYF. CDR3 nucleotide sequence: TGTGCCAGCAGCTTGGACAGGGGTAATGACCCTTCTGGAAACACCATATATTTT.

The CDR3 sequence: CASSYSGDSYNSPLHF. The CDR3 region has the DNA TGTGCCAGCAGTTACTCCGGTGACAGCTATAATTCACCCCTCCACTTT. The chain combines TRBV6-5 with TRBJ1-6; tentative D call: TRBD1 (5 bases). From germline, CDR1 is MNHEY and CDR2 SVGAGI. The ends were cut back, 0 bases at V and 3 bases at J, with 9 bases in the middle. This CDR3 is built from 16 residues.

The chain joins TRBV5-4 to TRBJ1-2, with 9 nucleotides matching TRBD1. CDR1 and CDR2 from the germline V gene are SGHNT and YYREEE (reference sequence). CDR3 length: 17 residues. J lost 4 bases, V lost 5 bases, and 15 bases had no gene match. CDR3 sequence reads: CASRHTDRGVPIYGYTF. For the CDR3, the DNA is TGTGCCAGCAGGCACACAGACAGGGGGGTCCCTATCTATGGCTACACCTTC.

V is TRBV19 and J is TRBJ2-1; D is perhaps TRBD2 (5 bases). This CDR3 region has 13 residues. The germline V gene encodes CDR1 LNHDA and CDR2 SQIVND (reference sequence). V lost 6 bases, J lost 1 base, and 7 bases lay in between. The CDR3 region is CASRGSSYNEQFF. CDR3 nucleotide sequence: TGTGCCAGTAGGGGGAGTTCCTACAATGAGCAGTTCTTC.

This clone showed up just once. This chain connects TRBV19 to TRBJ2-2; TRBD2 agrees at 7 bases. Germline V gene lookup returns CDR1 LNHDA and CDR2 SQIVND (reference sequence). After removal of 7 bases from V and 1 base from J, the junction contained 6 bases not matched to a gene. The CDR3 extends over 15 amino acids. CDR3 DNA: TGTGCCAGTACCCCCCGGGGGGTGAACACCGGGGAGCTGTTTTTT. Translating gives CASTPRGVNTGELFF.

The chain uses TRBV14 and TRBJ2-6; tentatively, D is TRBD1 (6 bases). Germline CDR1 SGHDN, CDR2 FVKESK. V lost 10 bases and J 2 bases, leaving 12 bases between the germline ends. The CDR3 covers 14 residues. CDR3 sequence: CANSQGTGANVLTF. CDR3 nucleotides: TGTGCCAACTCACAGGGTACTGGGGCCAACGTCCTGACTTTC.

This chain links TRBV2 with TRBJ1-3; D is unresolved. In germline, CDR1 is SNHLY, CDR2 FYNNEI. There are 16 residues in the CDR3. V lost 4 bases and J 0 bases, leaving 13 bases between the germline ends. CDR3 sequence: CASSVIPRDSGNTIYF. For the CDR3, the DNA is TGTGCCAGCAGTGTAATCCCACGGGACTCTGGAAACACCATATATTTT.

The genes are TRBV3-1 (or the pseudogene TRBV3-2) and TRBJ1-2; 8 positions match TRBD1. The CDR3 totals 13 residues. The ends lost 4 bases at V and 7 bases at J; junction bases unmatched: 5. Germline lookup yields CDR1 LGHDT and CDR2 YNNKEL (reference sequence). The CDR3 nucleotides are TGTGCCAGCAGCCCTTCCGGGACAGGTGGCTACACCTTC. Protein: CASSPSGTGGYTF.

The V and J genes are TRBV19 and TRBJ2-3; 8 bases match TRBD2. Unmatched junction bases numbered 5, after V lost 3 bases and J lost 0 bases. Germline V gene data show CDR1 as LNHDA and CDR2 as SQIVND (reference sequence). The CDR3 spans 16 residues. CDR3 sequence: CASSMYAGGSTDTQYF. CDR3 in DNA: TGTGCCAGTAGTATGTATGCGGGGGGTAGCACAGATACGCAGTATTTT. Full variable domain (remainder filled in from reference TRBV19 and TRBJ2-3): DGGITQSPKYLFRKEGQNVTLSCEQNLNHDAMYWYRQDPGQGLRLIYYSQIVNDFQKGDIAEGYSVSREKKESFPLTVTSAQKNPTAFYLCASSMYAGGSTDTQYFGPGTRLTVL.

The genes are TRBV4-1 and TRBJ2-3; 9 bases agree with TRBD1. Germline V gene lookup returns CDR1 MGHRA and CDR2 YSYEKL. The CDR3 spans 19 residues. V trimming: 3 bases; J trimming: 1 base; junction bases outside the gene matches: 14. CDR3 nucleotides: TGCGCCAGCAGCCATGTAGGGACAGGGACCCTGAGGGGCACAGATACGCAGTATTTT. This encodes CASSHVGTGTLRGTDTQYF.

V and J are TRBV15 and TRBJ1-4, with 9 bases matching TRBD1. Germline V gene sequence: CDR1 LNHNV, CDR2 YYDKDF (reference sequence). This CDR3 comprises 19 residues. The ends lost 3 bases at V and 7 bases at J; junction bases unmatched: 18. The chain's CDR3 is CATSSRAGGQGLSFEKLFF. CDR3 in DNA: TGTGCCACCAGCAGCCGGGCAGGGGGACAGGGCCTCTCGTTTGAAAAACTGTTTTTT. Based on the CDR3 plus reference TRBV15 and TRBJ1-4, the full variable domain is DAMVIQNPRYQVTQFGKPVTLSCSQTLNHNVMYWYQQKSSQAPKLLFHYYDKDFNNEADTPDNFQSRRPNTSFCFLDIRSPGLGDTAMYLCATSSRAGGQGLSFEKLFFGSGTQLSVL.

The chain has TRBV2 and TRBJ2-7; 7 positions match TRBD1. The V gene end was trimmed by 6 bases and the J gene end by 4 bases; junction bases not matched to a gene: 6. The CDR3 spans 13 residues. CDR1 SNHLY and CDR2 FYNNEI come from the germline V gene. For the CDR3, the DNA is TGTGCCAGCAGGACCGACAGGGCTTACGAGCAGTACTTC. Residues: CASRTDRAYEQYF.

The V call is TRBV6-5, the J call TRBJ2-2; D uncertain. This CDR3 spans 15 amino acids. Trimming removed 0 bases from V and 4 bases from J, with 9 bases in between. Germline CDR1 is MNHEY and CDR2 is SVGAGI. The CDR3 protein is CASSYSRSGTGELFF. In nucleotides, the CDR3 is TGTGCCAGCAGTTACTCCAGATCGGGCACCGGGGAGCTGTTTTTT.

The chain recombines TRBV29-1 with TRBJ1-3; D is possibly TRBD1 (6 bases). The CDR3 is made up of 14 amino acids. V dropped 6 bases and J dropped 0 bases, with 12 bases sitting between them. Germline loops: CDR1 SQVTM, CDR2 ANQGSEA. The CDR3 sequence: CSVAGARSGNTIYF. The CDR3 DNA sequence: TGCAGCGTAGCGGGGGCCCGCTCTGGAAACACCATATATTTT.